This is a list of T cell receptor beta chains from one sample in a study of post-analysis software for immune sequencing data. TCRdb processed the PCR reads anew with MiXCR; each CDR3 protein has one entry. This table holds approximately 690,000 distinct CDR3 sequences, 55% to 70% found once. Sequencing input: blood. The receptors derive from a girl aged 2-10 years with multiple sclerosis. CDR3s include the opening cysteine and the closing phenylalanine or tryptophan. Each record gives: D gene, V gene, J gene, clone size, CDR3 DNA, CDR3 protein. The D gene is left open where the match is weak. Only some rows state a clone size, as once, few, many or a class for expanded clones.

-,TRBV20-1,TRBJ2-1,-,TGCAGTGCTAGGGTCGGGAACTACAATGAGCAGTTCTTC,CSARVGNYNEQFF
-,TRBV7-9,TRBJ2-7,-,TGTGCCAGCAGCGAGTACGCGGATAACTCCTACGAGCAGTACTTC,CASSEYADNSYEQYF
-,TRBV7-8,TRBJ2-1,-,TGTGCCAGCAGCTCCCCATCAGGGGAGCAGTTCTTC,CASSSPSGEQFF
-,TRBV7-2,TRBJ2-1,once,TGTGCCAGCAGCCCCGGGACCTCGCTCGGGAGCAATGAGCAGTTCTTC,CASSPGTSLGSNEQFF
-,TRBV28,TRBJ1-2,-,TGTGCCAGCAGCTTCCTACTAAACTATGGCTACACCTTC,CASSFLLNYGYTF
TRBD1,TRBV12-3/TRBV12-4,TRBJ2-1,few,TGTGCCAGCGGAACAGGACAGGGAATTGGGTATGAGCAGTTCTTC,CASGTGQGIGYEQFF
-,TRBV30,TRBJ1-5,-,TGTGCCTGGGAAGGACGGGTGAATCAGCCCCAGCATTTT,CAWEGRVNQPQHF
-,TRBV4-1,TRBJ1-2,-,TGCGCCAGCAGTCTAACAGGGCTGCAGTATGGCTACACCTTC,CASSLTGLQYGYTF
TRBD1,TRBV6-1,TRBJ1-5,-,TGTGCCAGCAGTACCCAGGGGGGGTATAGCAATCAGCCCCAGCATTTT,CASSTQGGYSNQPQHF
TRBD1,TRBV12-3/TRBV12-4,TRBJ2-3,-,TGTGCCAGCGGCTTGACCGGGACAGCCCGCACAGATACGCAGTATTTT,CASGLTGTARTDTQYF
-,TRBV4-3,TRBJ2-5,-,TGCGCCAGCAGCCAAGGGTCCGGGGATGGAGAGACCCAGTACTTC,CASSQGSGDGETQYF
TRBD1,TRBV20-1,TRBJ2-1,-,TGCAGTGCTACCCCGGGACAGGGGGGGAATGAGCAGTTCTTC,CSATPGQGGNEQFF
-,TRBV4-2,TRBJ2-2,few,TGTGCCAGCAGCCAAGGGCCCACCGGGGAGCTGTTTTTT,CASSQGPTGELFF
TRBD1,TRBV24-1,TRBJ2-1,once,TGTGCCACCAGTGTCGTACAGGGGGCAGCCTACAATGAGCAGTTCTTC,CATSVVQGAAYNEQFF
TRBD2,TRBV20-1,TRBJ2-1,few,TGCAGTGCTATCAGGGAGGGGTATGAGCAGTTCTTC,CSAIREGYEQFF
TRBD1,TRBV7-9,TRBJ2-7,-,TGTGCCAGCAGCCCTCCGGGACAGGGGGGGCAGTACTTC,CASSPPGQGGQYF
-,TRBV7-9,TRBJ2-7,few,TGTGCCAGCAGCTCCTCGGGGGCCGGGAAGAAATTGTACGAGCAGTACTTC,CASSSSGAGKKLYEQYF
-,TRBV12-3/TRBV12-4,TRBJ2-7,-,TGTGCCAGCAGACCAACCGCGGGGTGGGTGCAGTACTTC,CASRPTAGWVQYF
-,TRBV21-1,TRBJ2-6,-,TGTGCCAGCAGCCTCCTAAGGCCGGGTTGTCCTGGGGCCAACGTCCTGACTTTC,CASSLLRPGCPGANVLTF
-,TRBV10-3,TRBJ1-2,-,TGTGCCATCAGTGAGCCGGCGGACTTTTGGGGCTACACCTTC,CAISEPADFWGYTF
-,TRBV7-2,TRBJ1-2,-,TGTGCCAGCAGCCGGGAGGTGGCAGGGACTGGCTACACCTTC,CASSREVAGTGYTF
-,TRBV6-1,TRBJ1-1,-,TGTGCCAGCAGGAAGGGGACTGACTTACAAGAAGCTTTCTTT,CASRKGTDLQEAFF
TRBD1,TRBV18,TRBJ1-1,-,TGTGCCAGCTCACCACCATCCAGGGGGGAAGCTTTCTTT,CASSPPSRGEAFF
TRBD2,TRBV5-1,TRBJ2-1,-,TGCGCCAGCAGCTTACGCGGGAGGGGCAATGAGCAGTTCTTC,CASSLRGRGNEQFF
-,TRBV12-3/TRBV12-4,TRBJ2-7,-,TGTGCCAGCAGTTCTCTGGACTACCCCAACGAGCAGTACTTC,CASSSLDYPNEQYF
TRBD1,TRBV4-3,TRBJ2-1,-,TGCGCCAGCAGCCAAGATTTCAACGGACAGGGATCCTACAATGAGCAGTTCTTC,CASSQDFNGQGSYNEQFF
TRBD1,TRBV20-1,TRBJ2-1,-,TGCAGTGCTCCCCACCCGGGACAGGGGGGATCAAATGAGCAGTTCTTC,CSAPHPGQGGSNEQFF
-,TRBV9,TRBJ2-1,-,TGTGCCAGCAGCGTAGGGGGCACCCAGTTCTTC,CASSVGGTQFF
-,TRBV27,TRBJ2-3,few,TGTGCCAGCAGTAGGACCACAGATACGCAGTATTTT,CASSRTTDTQYF
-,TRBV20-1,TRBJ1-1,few,TGCAGTGCGGAGGGGACTGAAGCTTTCTTT,CSAEGTEAFF
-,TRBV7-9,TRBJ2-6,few,TGTGCCAGCGGGCGATCTGGGGCCAACGTCCTGACTTTC,CASGRSGANVLTF
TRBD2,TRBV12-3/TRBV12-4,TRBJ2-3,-,TGTGCCAGCAGAGCGGGGAGCACAGATACGCAGTATTTT,CASRAGSTDTQYF
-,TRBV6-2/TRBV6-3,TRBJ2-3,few,TGTGCCAGCACTTCCCTGGGAGATACGCAGTATTTT,CASTSLGDTQYF
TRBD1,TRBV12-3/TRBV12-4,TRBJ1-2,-,TGTGCCAGTTCTAGGGGGCGCGTCGGCTATGGCTACACCTTC,CASSRGRVGYGYTF
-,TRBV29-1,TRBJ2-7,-,TGCAGCGTTAAGGCGAGCTCCTACGAGCAGTACTTC,CSVKASSYEQYF
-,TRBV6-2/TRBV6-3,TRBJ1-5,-,TGTGCCAGCAGTTACAGGGTGGGGAGCAATCAGCCCCAGCATTTT,CASSYRVGSNQPQHF
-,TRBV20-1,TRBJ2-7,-,TGCAGTGCTAGAGATCGACGAGAGCCTCAATCCTACGAGCAGTACTTC,CSARDRREPQSYEQYF
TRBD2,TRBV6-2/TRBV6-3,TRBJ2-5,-,TGTGCCAGCAGTTACGTCGGCGGGGGGTACCAAGAGACCCAGTACTTC,CASSYVGGGYQETQYF
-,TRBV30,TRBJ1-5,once,TGTGCCTGGAGCCTACAGGGAGGCAATCAGCCCCAGCATTTT,CAWSLQGGNQPQHF
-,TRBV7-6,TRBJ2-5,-,TGTGCCAGCAGCTTAATTCCAGAGACCCAGTACTTC,CASSLIPETQYF
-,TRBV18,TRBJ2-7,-,TGTGCCAGCTCACCACCGGGGCGAGGATACGAGCAGTACTTC,CASSPPGRGYEQYF
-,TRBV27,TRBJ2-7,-,TGTGCCAGCAGTTTATCGGCTGGGTCCTACGAGCAGTACTTC,CASSLSAGSYEQYF
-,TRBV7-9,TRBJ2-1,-,TGTGCCAGCAGCTTTAAGAATGAGCAGTTCTTC,CASSFKNEQFF
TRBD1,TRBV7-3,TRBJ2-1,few,TGTGCCAGCAGCTTAGGAGGACAGGTCGACAATGAGCAGTTCTTC,CASSLGGQVDNEQFF
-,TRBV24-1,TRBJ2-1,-,TGTGCCACCAGTGATGCCAGGGTTAGCTCCTACAATGAGCAGTTCTTC,CATSDARVSSYNEQFF
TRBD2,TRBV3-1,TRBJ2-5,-,TGTGCCAGCAGCCAGGCGGGGGTATTCCAAGAGACCCAGTACTTC,CASSQAGVFQETQYF
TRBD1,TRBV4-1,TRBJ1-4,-,TGCGCCAGCAGCCAAGGATACAGGGGAACTAATGAAAAACTGTTTTTT,CASSQGYRGTNEKLFF
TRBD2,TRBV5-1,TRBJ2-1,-,TGCGCCAGCAGCTCGTCCGTATTAGCGGGAGCTTACAATGAGCAGTTCTTC,CASSSSVLAGAYNEQFF
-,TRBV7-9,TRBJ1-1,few,TGTGCCAGCAGCCCATTCACTGAAGCTTTCTTT,CASSPFTEAFF
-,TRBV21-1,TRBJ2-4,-,TGTGCCAGCAGCTCTCACAGGGTTCCCAAAAACATTCAGTACTTC,CASSSHRVPKNIQYF